The T cell receptor beta chain under discussion was sequenced for a study of CD8 T cells in Susac syndrome (dated by TCRdb to the late 2010s). At the level of the whole study: Repertoire sequencing was used to test whether CD8+ T cell activation and differentiation in Susac syndrome was antigen driven. CD8+ T cell repertoire clonality was compared between about a dozen healthy donors, approximately 14 Susac syndrome patients and roughly 15 multiple sclerosis patients. Overall study results and their limits: The number of individuals in the TCR sequencing and HLA analysis was acknowledged as relatively small.

RNA was extracted using the RNeasy kit, and roughly 0.5 to 1 ug of the RNA was reverse transcribed with random hexamers. TCR beta CDR3 regions were amplified with the immunoSEQ multiplex PCR assay covering 54 Vbeta and 13 Jbeta segments. Bias from PCR amplification was corrected by using a synthetic template baseline for primer optimization and for computational correction. Per the authors' processing: Reads were annotated to V, D and J genes per IMGT and analyzed with immunoSEQ Analyzer, keeping only productive sequences. Clonality was calculated as one minus the Shannon entropy normalized by log2 of the number of productive unique sequences. For each patient and control, public and private clones were evaluated within the 100 most prevalent clones. Susac-specific clones were defined as absent from healthy and MS cohorts, over a thousand published viral clones and other ImmuneACCESS disease sequences. The public reads were reprocessed in TCRdb via fastp at Q25 and MiXCR, keeping in-frame beta chains. Rows merge per CDR3 protein into single entries with the most common DNA and genes. The V and J calls reflect TCRdb's pipeline rather than the authors' work. In all, the sample holds about 120,000 distinct CDR3 sequences, and 80% to 95% of those were seen once. Roughly 0.12% of the sample comes from the top ten.

With regard to this clonotype: Its antigen is unknown. Base qualities are not provided; no much larger clone lies one nucleotide away.

Sequences SGDLS (CDR1) and YYNGEE (CDR2) are obtained from the germline V gene. There are 14 amino acids in the CDR3, from cysteine to phenylalanine inclusive. Left in the record is the CDR3 DNA by itself, 42 bases read in frame from the first base. V sheds 2 bases and J sheds 5 bases, leaving 12 bases between their ends. Peripheral blood CD8+ and CD4+ T cells from healthy donors, Susac syndrome patients and multiple sclerosis patients were profiled using high-throughput TCR beta sequencing. Healthy donors were included as age- and sex-matched controls. CD8+ TEMRA cells were enriched by FACS, while bulk CD8+ and CD4+ T cells were purified by magnetic negative isolation. Blood was drawn into EDTA tubes, processed within 24 hours, and PBMCs were isolated by density gradient centrifugation. PBMCs destined for TCR sequencing were cryopreserved in liquid nitrogen and later thawed in a 37 °C water bath. The sorted or isolated CD4+, CD8+ and CD8+ TEMRA cells reached a purity of at least 90%.

The chain was built from TRBV9 and TRBJ2-3; the D gene cannot be named for sure. The receptor was derived from a human donor in good health. Sequencing was done on a sample of CD8+ T cells from PBMCs. The sequenced DNA: TGTGCCAGCAGCGTGGAAGCGTCCCAAGATACGCAGTATTTT. Translated, this is CASSVEASQDTQYF.